This T cell receptor beta chain derives from a study of OX40 agonist ivuxolimab in advanced cancers. Study outcomes and limitations: At 0.1 to 3.0 mg/kg and by week 6, clonal expansion occurred in CD4+ and CD8+ blood T cells.

This clone was recorded only once. Its antigen is undetermined. The protocol was immunoSEQ multiplex PCR, while the TCRdb copy is restricted to in-frame clones and leaves out a portion. The sample contains 95,000 to 100,000 clones, around 83% of which appear only once. This CDR3 contains 14 residues. Germline values: CDR1 KGHSH, CDR2 LQKENI. With 3 bases clipped from V and 8 bases from J, the junction kept 6 bases outside the gene matches. The sequencing used CD4+ or CD8+ T cells sorted from blood, collected in a trial of the OX40 agonist ivuxolimab. This chain uses TRBV18 with TRBJ1-4; 7 bases match TRBD1. This clonotype was sampled from an adult with an advanced solid tumor such as melanoma, head and neck, liver or kidney cancer. This chain's CDR3 is CASSPGTDREKLFF. The CDR3 DNA sequence: TGTGCCAGCTCACCCGGGACAGATCGAGAAAAACTGTTTTTT.